The clone carrying this TCR beta chain came up once. The data stem from a study of blood T cell repertoires in COVID-19. Profiled with immunoSEQ multiplex PCR; TCRdb holds only in-frame clones, not every one. The sample lists roughly 100,000 clones, about nine tenths occurring once. J lost 1 base, V lost 4 bases, and 0 bases had no gene match. From germline, CDR1 is LNHDA and CDR2 SQIVND (reference sequence). The CDR3 has 15 amino acids. This clonotype was obtained from a man between 18 and 35 years old with acute or convalescent COVID-19. Sequences were obtained from peripheral blood. The chain uses TRBV19 and TRBJ2-2; 10 positions match TRBD1. CDR3 in amino acids: CASSRDRGNTGELFF. The CDR3 nucleotides read TGTGCCAGTAGTAGGGACAGGGGGAACACCGGGGAGCTGTTTTTT.